Listed below are T cell receptor beta chains from one sample, sequenced in a study of blood T cell repertoires in COVID-19. The table came from immunoSEQ multiplex PCR; TCRdb's copy has only in-frame clones and leaves some out. The sample lists fewer than 110,000 clones, almost 85% seen once, with approximately 4.4% in the top ten. The sequenced sample consisted of peripheral blood. The receptor source for this set is a human donor in a cohort sampled during active COVID-19. CDR3s include the opening cysteine and the closing phenylalanine or tryptophan. The D gene is left open where the match is weak. Size is stated for part of the rows, as once, few or many counts, or as a class when the clone is expanded.

D | size | J | V | DNA | CDR3
. | . | TRBJ2-2 | TRBV11-2 | TGTGCCAGCAGCTCCGCGGGCCCCACCGGGGAGCTGTTTTTT | CASSSAGPTGELFF
. | . | TRBJ1-1 | TRBV4-1 | TGCGCCAGCAGCCAAGATTTTTTCAGGGAAGCTTTCTTT | CASSQDFFREAFF
. | . | TRBJ2-3 | TRBV19 | TGTGCCAGTAGTCCCAGGAAGGCCCGCACAGATACGCAGTATTTT | CASSPRKARTDTQYF
TRBD1 | . | TRBJ2-1 | TRBV19 | TGTGCCAGTAGTATTGGGGACAGGGGGTTTCGAGGGGCGCAGTTCTTC | CASSIGDRGFRGAQFF
TRBD1 | once | TRBJ1-1 | TRBV7-6 | TGTGCCAGCAGCTTAGGGTCGGGACAGGGGCTGAACACTGAAGCTTTCTTT | CASSLGSGQGLNTEAFF
. | once | TRBJ2-1 | TRBV5-5 | TGTGCCAGCAGCTTGCACAACAATGAGCAGTTCTTC | CASSLHNNEQFF
TRBD2 | . | TRBJ2-7 | TRBV15 | TGTGCCACCAGCAGAGGGGAGGGCCCCTACGAGCAGTACTTC | CATSRGEGPYEQYF
TRBD2 | once | TRBJ2-3 | TRBV28 | TGTGCCAGCGAAACCCAGGCTAGCGGGAGAGATACGCAGTATTTT | CASETQASGRDTQYF
. | . | TRBJ2-3 | TRBV19 | TGTGCCAGTAGTCTACGGCCTAGCGCCTCCACAGATACGCAGTATTTT | CASSLRPSASTDTQYF
. | . | TRBJ1-1 | TRBV18 | TGTGCCAGCTCACCGCGGGAGGGGGAAGCTTTCTTT | CASSPREGEAFF